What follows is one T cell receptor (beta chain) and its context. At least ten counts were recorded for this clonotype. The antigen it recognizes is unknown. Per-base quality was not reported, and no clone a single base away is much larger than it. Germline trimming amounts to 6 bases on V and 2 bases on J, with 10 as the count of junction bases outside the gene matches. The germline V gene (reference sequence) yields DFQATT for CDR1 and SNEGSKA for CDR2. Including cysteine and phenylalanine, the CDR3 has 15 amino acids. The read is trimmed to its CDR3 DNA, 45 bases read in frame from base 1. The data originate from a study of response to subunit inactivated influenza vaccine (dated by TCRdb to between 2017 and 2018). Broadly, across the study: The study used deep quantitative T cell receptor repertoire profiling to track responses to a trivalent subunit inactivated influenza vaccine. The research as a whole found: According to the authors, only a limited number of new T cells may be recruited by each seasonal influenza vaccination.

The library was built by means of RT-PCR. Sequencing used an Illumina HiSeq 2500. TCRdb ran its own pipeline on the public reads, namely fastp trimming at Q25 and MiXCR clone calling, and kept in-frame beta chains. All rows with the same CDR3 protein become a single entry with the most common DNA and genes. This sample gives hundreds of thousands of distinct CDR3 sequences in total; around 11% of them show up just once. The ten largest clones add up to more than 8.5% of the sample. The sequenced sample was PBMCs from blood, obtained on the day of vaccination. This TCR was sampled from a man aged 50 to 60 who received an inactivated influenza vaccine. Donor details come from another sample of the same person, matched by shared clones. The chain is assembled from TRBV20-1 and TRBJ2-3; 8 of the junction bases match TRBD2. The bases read TGCAGTGCCGGGGGGGTGCGGGGGACCACAGATACGCAGTATTTT. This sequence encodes CSAGGVRGTTDTQYF.